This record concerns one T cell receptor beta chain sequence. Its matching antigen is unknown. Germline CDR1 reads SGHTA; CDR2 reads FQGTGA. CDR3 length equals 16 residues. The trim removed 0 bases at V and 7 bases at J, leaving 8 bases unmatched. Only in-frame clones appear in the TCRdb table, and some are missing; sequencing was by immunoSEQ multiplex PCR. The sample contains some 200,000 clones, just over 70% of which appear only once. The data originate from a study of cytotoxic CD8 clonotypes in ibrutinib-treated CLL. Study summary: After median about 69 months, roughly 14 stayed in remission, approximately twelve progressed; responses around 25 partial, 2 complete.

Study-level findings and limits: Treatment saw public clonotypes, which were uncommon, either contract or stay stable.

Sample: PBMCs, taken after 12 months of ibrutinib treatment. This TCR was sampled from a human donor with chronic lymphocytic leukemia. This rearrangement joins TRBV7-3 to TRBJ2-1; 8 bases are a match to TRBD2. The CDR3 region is CASSLTGLASRNEQFF. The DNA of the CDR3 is TGTGCCAGCAGCTTAACCGGACTAGCAAGTAGGAATGAGCAGTTCTTC.